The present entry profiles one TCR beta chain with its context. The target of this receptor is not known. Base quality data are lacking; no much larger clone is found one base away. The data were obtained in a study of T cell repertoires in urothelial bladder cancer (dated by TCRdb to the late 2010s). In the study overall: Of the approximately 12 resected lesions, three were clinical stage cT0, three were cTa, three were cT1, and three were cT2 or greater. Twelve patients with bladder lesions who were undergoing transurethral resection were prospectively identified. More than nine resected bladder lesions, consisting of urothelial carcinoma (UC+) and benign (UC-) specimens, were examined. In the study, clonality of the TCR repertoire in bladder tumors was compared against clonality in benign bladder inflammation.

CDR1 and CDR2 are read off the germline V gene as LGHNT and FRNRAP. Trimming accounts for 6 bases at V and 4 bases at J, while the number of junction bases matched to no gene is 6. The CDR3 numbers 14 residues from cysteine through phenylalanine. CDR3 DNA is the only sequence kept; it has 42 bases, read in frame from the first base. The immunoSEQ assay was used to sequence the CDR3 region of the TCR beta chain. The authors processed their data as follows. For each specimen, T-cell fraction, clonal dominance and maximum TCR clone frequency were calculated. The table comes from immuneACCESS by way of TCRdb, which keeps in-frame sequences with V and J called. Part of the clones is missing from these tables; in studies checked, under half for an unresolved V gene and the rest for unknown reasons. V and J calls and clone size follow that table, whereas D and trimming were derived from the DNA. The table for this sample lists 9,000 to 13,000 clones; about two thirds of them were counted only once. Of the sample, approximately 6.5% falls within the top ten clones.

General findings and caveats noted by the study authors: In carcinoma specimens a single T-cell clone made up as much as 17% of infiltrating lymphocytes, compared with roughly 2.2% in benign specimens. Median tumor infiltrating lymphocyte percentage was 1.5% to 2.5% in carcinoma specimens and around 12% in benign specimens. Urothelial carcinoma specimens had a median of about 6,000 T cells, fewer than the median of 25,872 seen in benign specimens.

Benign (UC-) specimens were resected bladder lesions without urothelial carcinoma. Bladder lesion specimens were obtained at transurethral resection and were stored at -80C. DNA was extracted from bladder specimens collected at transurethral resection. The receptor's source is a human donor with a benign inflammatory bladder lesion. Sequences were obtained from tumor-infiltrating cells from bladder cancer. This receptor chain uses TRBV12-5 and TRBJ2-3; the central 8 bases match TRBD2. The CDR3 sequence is CASGLGGASDTQYF. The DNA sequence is TGTGCTAGTGGCCTCGGGGGGGCATCAGATACGCAGTATTTT.